This T cell receptor beta chain was identified during a study of blood T cell repertoires in COVID-19. From germline, CDR1 is MNHEY and CDR2 SMNVEV (reference sequence). The CDR3 extends over 14 amino acids. J was trimmed by 6 bases and V by 5 bases; bases with no gene match: 9. The data were produced by immunoSEQ multiplex PCR, yet TCRdb's version contains in-frame clones alone and is incomplete. In the table there are approximately 180,000 clones, 88% of which are singletons. Specimen: peripheral blood. This chain joins TRBV27 and TRBJ1-2; 7 nucleotides match TRBD1. The sequence came from a human donor in a cohort sampled during active COVID-19. The CDR3 is CASSQGGPRNGYTF. The CDR3, as DNA: TGTGCCAGCAGTCAGGGGGGCCCTCGCAATGGCTACACCTTC.